These 10 T cell receptor beta chains came from one sample sequenced in a study of blood T cells in healthy people across ages. A second about 7 to 11 cycle PCR used barcoded and J-beta primers. MiXCR, applied by TCRdb to the 5' RACE reads, yields one record per CDR3 protein. The data hold 540,000 or so distinct CDR3 sequences, with about 24% observed a single time. These sequences were also reported in another study, on T cells of mothers and their children.

Source material: blood. The source is a boy between 5 and 17 years old in good health.

This clonotype occurred a few times. CDR3 nucleotide sequence: TGCGCCAGCAGCCAACGGGGTGGTGAGACCGGGGAGCTGTTTTTT. Residues: CASSQRGGETGELFF. The chain links TRBV4-1 to TRBJ2-2; TRBD2 might be the D (5 bases). This CDR3 spans 15 amino acids. The V gene lost 2 bases and the J gene lost 5 bases, with 12 bases spanning the gap. Germline loops: CDR1 MGHRA, CDR2 YSYEKL.

A few counts support this clonotype. This chain links TRBV5-6 with TRBJ2-5, with 10 positions matching TRBD2. The DNA end is a closer match to TRBJ2-1, so the J assignment may be wrong. This CDR3 comprises 16 residues. Germline V gene lookup returns CDR1 SGHDT and CDR2 YYEEEE. In DNA form, the CDR3 reads TGTGCCAGCAGCTCCGAGCTAGCGGGAGCGGTCAATGAGCAGTTCTTC. Protein sequence: CASSSELAGAVNEQFF.

This clonotype turned up a few times. The chain recombines TRBV7-9 with TRBJ1-2; no firm D call. From germline, CDR1 is SEHNR and CDR2 FQNEAQ (reference sequence). V lost 5 bases and J lost 3, with 10 bases in between. This CDR3 has 13 residues. Here the CDR3 DNA reads TGTGCCAGCAGCCCAGGTCCATACTATGGCTACACCTTC. It specifies CASSPGPYYGYTF.

This clonotype occurred a few times. A read error may account for a junction end that differs from germline. The chain has TRBV7-2 and TRBJ1-6; D is unclear. In germline, CDR1 is SGHTA, CDR2 FQGNSA. The CDR3 consists of 13 residues. In DNA, the CDR3 is TGTGCCAGCATCTTAAGGCTAGGTTCACCCCTCCACTTT. This codes for CASILRLGSPLHF.

This clonotype has more than one count but fewer than ten. CDR3 bases: TGTGCCAGCAGTTCTATGGCCGAGCAGTACTTC. Its translation is CASSSMAEQYF. This sequence joins TRBV6-5 and TRBJ2-5; D gene uncertain. The DNA end is a closer match to TRBJ2-7, so the J assignment may be wrong. This CDR3 has 11 residues. Looked up from germline, CDR1 is MNHEY and CDR2 is SVGAGI.

At least ten counts were recorded for this clonotype. The chain links TRBV5-1 to TRBJ2-5, with 7 positions matching TRBD2. CDR1 is SGHRS, CDR2 YFSETQ, per germline. The V segment lost 3 bases and the J segment 2 bases; nucleotides outside the gene matches: 19. This CDR3 is 19 amino acids long. In nucleotides, the CDR3 is TGCGCCAGCAGCTCGAGGGACTACTCTTCGATCCGTCAACAAGAGACCCAGTACTTC. Translating gives CASSSRDYSSIRQQETQYF.

This clonotype was counted a few times. The CDR3 DNA reads TGCGCCAGCAGCTTCCTTTCGGGACTAGATAACAATGAGCAGTTCTTC. Translated: CASSFLSGLDNNEQFF. This chain links TRBV5-1 with TRBJ2-1, with 8 bases that match TRBD2. The germline V gene encodes CDR1 SGHRS and CDR2 YFSETQ. This CDR3 comprises 16 residues. With 2 bases clipped from V and 5 bases from J, the junction kept 9 bases outside the gene matches.

The J gene is TRBJ1-5, the V gene TRBV9; D gene uncertain. This CDR3 contains 15 residues. V dropped 4 bases and J dropped 7 bases, with 18 bases sitting between them. Germline values: CDR1 SGDLS, CDR2 YYNGEE. CDR3 sequence reads: CASSPTVGSEQPQHF. CDR3 coding DNA: TGTGCCAGCAGCCCGACGGTAGGGTCTGAACAGCCCCAGCATTTT.

This clonotype was seen only a few times. The rearrangement joins TRBV29-1 to TRBJ2-1; D might be TRBD1 or TRBD2, each matching 5 bases. From germline, CDR1 is SQVTM and CDR2 ANQGSEA. With 7 bases removed from V and 4 bases from J, the gap between germline ends came to 17 bases. This CDR3 spans 14 amino acids. In nucleotides, the CDR3 is TGCAGCGAGGTCCGGGGCTTCAGGTACAATGAGCAGTTCTTC. This translates into CSEVRGFRYNEQFF.

The chain joins TRBV28 to TRBJ1-4; 12 nucleotides agree with TRBD1. CDR1 and CDR2 (germline): MDHEN, SYDVKM. The CDR3 runs 17 residues. Trimming at V came to 5 bases and at J to 9 bases, leaving 13 bases not matched to a gene. The CDR3 DNA reads as TGTGCCAGCAGTCCCTCGGGGACAGGGGGCGATAGGAAAAAACTGTTTTTT. This sequence encodes CASSPSGTGGDRKKLFF.